Included here is one TCR beta chain sequence, with context. Antigen: not known. The sample belongs to a study of T-cell reconstitution after alpha-beta-depleted transplantation in children. Study observations and caveats: Some patients owed their high day-60 TCRbeta diversity to surviving recipient T cells and thymic progenitors. Once a year had passed after transplant, T-cell counts and diversity came mostly from newly produced T cells. Several hundred expanded graft clones reportedly supplied alpha-beta T cells about two months after transplant.

After removal of 0 bases from V and 7 bases from J, the junction contained 6 bases not matched to a gene. The CDR3 consists of 15 residues. The TCRbeta library was prepared with unique molecular identifiers. TCRdb used MiXCR to reprocess the PCR reads, holding one entry per CDR3 protein. The profile covers 700,000 to 950,000 distinct CDR3 sequences, with approximately 15% appearing a single time and roughly 5% taken by the ten largest. The sequence was obtained from a male patient between 10 and 17 years old who had a stem cell transplant for acute lymphoblastic leukemia, so the T cells may come from the graft donor. The chain has TRBV5-7 and TRBJ2-2; TRBD1 matches at 7 bases. TRBV5-7 is filed as an ORF, its function uncertain. Sequenced here: PBMCs, mostly from graft donor cells, sampled 360 days after TCRalphabeta/CD19-depleted stem cell transplant. CDR3 DNA sequence: TGTGCCAGCAGCTTGGGACAGGGAGAACTCGGGGAGCTGTTTTTT. Amino acids: CASSLGQGELGELFF.